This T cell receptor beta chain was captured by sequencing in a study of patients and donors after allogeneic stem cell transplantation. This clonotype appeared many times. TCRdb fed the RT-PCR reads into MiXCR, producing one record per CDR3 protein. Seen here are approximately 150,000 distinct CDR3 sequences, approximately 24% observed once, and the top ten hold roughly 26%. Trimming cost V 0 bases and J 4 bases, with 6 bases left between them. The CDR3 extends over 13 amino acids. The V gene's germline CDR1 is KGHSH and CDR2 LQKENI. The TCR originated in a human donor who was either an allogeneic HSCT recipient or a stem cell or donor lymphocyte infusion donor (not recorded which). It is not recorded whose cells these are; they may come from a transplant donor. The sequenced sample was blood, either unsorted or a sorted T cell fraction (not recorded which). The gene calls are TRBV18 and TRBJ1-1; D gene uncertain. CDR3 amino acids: CASSPPGTTEAFF. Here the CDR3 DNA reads TGTGCCAGCTCACCACCCGGCACCACTGAAGCTTTCTTT.